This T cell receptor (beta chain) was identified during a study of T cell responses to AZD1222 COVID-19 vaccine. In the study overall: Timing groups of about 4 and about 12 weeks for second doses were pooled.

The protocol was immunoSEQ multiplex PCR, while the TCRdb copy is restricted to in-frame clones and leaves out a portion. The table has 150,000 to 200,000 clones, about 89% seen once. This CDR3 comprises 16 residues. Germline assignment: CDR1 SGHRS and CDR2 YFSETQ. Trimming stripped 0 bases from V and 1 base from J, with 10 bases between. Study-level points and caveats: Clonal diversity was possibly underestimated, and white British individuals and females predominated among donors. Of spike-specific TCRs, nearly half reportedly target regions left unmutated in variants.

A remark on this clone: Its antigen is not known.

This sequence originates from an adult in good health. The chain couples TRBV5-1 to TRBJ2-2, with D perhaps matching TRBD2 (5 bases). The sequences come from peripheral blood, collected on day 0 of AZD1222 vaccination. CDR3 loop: CASSLERAVNTGELFF. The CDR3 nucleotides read TGCGCCAGCAGCTTGGAGAGGGCGGTGAACACCGGGGAGCTGTTTTTT.